The 18 T cell receptor beta chains in this list originate from one sample, sequenced in a study of blood T cells in healthy people across ages. For the second PCR, which ran for roughly 7 to 11 cycles, a sample-barcoded 5' primer and a J-beta primer mix were used. TCRdb re-called the 5' RACE reads through MiXCR, storing one row per CDR3 protein. The sample gives roughly 1.7 million distinct CDR3 sequences, about 31% of which show up once; about 10% is in the top ten. The sequenced material came from blood. Receptor source: a woman under 40 in good health.

The V gene is TRBV6-5, the J gene TRBJ2-7; D gene uncertain. The V end was cut by 6 bases, the J end by 6 bases, with 21 bases between. CDR1 MNHEY and CDR2 SVGAGI come from the germline V gene. CDR3 length: 15 amino acids. The CDR3 loop is CASSPLRGVRGEQYF. CDR3 DNA: TGTGCCAGCAGCCCCCTCCGCGGCGTTCGCGGCGAGCAGTACTTC.

In this sample, this clonotype turned up a few times. V is TRBV7-2 and J is TRBJ2-3; the D gene is possibly TRBD2 (6 bases). The CDR3 is 15 residues long. Germline-derived CDR1 and CDR2 are SGHTA and FQGNSA. V lost 5 bases to trimming and J lost 4 bases, with 16 bases between them. CDR3 protein: CASSLSGPGADTQYF. The CDR3 DNA is TGTGCCAGCAGCCTTAGCGGACCCGGAGCAGATACGCAGTATTTT. The full variable domain, completed using reference TRBV7-2 and TRBJ2-3, is GAGVSQSPSNKVTEKGKDVELRCDPISGHTALYWYRQSLGQGLEFLIYFQGNSAPDKSGLPSDRFSAERTGGSVSTLTIQRTQQEDSAVYLCASSLSGPGADTQYFGPGTRLTVL.

This clonotype was seen only a few times. CDR3 region: CSARGTGTPSPYEQYF. DNA for the CDR3: TGCAGTGCTAGAGGCACCGGGACCCCGAGCCCCTACGAGCAGTACTTC. The V gene is TRBV20-1, the J gene TRBJ2-7; D possibly uses TRBD1 or TRBD2 (5 bases each). V lost 1 base and J 2 bases, leaving 18 bases between the germline ends. This CDR3 has 16 amino acids. The germline CDR1 and CDR2 sequences are DFQATT and SNEGSKA (reference sequence).

The V call is TRBV7-9, the J call TRBJ2-3; D is possibly TRBD2 (6 bases). CDR1 and CDR2 from the germline V gene are SEHNR and FQNEAQ (reference sequence). With 9 bases removed from V and 2 bases from J, the gap between germline ends came to 12 bases. This CDR3 region has 13 residues. The CDR3 DNA is TGTGCCAGTCCGGGACTCCTCACAGATACGCAGTATTTT. It translates to CASPGLLTDTQYF. The variable domain in full, completed from reference TRBV7-9 and TRBJ2-3, reads DTGVSQNPRHKITKRGQNVTFRCDPISEHNRLYWYRQTLGQGPEFLTYFQNEAQLEKSRLLSDRFSAERPKGSFSTLEIQRTEQGDSAMYLCASPGLLTDTQYFGPGTRLTVL.

V and J are TRBV29-1 and TRBJ1-1, with TRBD1 as a possible D gene (6 bases). Germline CDR1 and CDR2: SQVTM and ANQGSEA. V was trimmed by 4 bases and J by 2 bases, leaving 14 bases between them. There are 14 residues in the CDR3. This chain's CDR3 is CSVVQRDTNTEAFF. The CDR3 DNA reads as TGCAGCGTTGTACAGCGGGACACTAACACTGAAGCTTTCTTT.

This clonotype occurred many times. The chain carries TRBV4-1 and TRBJ2-7, with 10 bases fitting TRBD1. The CDR3 covers 16 residues. Germline CDR1 is MGHRA and CDR2 is YSYEKL. The trim removed 3 bases at V and 7 bases at J, leaving 12 bases unmatched. CDR3 sequence: CASSHRLRDRGREQYF. In nucleotides, the CDR3 is TGCGCCAGCAGCCACCGACTCCGGGACAGGGGAAGGGAGCAGTACTTC.

This clonotype has a handful of counts. This sequence joins TRBV11-3 and TRBJ2-3, with TRBD1 identical over 7 bases. The J segment lost 1 base and the V segment lost 5 bases, leaving 6 bases of the junction unmatched. CDR1 is SGHNT and CDR2 is YENEEA in the germline V gene. The CDR3 is 15 residues long. The CDR3 coding sequence is TGTGCCAGCAGCCTCGAGGGGGCCGGCACAGATACGCAGTATTTT. Its translation: CASSLEGAGTDTQYF.

At least ten counts were recorded for this clonotype. This chain joins TRBV9 and TRBJ2-3; TRBD2 matches at 10 bases. The CDR3 covers 15 residues. The ends lost 4 bases at V and 0 bases at J; junction bases unmatched: 2. Germline CDR1 is SGDLS and CDR2 is YYNGEE. The CDR3 reads CASSPSGGSTDTQYF. The CDR3 DNA follows: TGTGCCAGCAGCCCTAGCGGGGGCAGCACAGATACGCAGTATTTT.

The rearrangement uses TRBV20-1 and TRBJ2-7; TRBD2 matches 8 bases. Germline CDR1 is DFQATT and CDR2 is SNEGSKA (reference sequence). Trimming at V came to 0 bases and at J to 4 bases, leaving 8 bases not matched to a gene. The length of the CDR3 is 15 residues. CDR3 in amino acids: CSARDPAGGQYEQYF. CDR3 in DNA: TGCAGTGCTAGAGATCCGGCGGGAGGACAGTACGAGCAGTACTTC.

This clonotype was observed at least ten times. The rearrangement joins TRBV20-1 to TRBJ1-5; maybe TRBD1 (5 bases). The germline V and J ends were trimmed by 4 bases and 0 bases, with 19 bases remaining between them. Germline values: CDR1 DFQATT, CDR2 SNEGSKA (reference sequence). The CDR3 contains 17 residues. The CDR3 region is CSAITGTPDYSNQPQHF. DNA of the CDR3: TGCAGTGCTATAACCGGGACGCCAGACTATAGCAATCAGCCCCAGCATTTT.

This clonotype was found many times. This rearrangement joins TRBV20-1 to TRBJ2-4; 7 positions match TRBD1. With V trimmed by 6 bases and J by 2 bases, 4 bases remained unmatched. The CDR3 is made up of 13 amino acids. Germline V gives CDR1 DFQATT, CDR2 SNEGSKA (reference sequence). CDR3 protein: CSAGDRTKNIQYF. CDR3 bases: TGCAGTGCCGGGGACAGAACCAAAAACATTCAGTACTTC.

This chain joins TRBV20-1 and TRBJ1-5; no definite D call. Germline assignment: CDR1 DFQATT and CDR2 SNEGSKA (reference sequence). The CDR3 covers 13 residues. Trimming removed 2 bases at V and 4 bases at J, with 9 bases between. The CDR3 DNA follows: TGCAGTGCTAGAAGTCAGGAAAATCAGCCCCAGCATTTT. Its translation is CSARSQENQPQHF.

V usage is TRBV6-5 and J usage is TRBJ1-2, with TRBD1 as a possible D gene (5 bases). The CDR3 contains 15 residues. Trimming removed 0 bases from V and 3 bases from J, with 11 bases in between. The germline gives CDR1 MNHEY, CDR2 SVGAGI. CDR3 sequence: CASSYSGREYYGYTF. CDR3 nucleotide sequence: TGTGCCAGCAGTTACTCGGGCAGGGAATACTATGGCTACACCTTC.

This rearrangement joins TRBV6-5 to TRBJ1-1; TRBD1 is a possible D gene (5 bases). The CDR3 contains 13 residues. With 6 bases removed from V and 7 bases from J, the gap between germline ends came to 15 bases. Per germline, CDR1 MNHEY and CDR2 SVGAGI. In DNA, the CDR3 is TGTGCCAGCAGCCCTGTCGAGGGGATTGAAGCTTTCTTT. Protein: CASSPVEGIEAFF.

CDR3 region: CASSSPPGTGYGETQYF. In nucleotides, the CDR3 is TGCGCCAGCAGCTCTCCTCCCGGGACAGGGTATGGGGAGACCCAGTACTTC. The J gene is TRBJ2-5, the V gene TRBV5-1; 9 positions agree with TRBD1. Germline CDR1 and CDR2: SGHRS and YFSETQ. The CDR3 sequence is 17 residues long. Trimming took 3 bases from V and 5 from J; bases not matched to a gene: 14.

This clonotype was observed a single time. The CDR3 sequence: CASSGNGGKSYEQYF. The CDR3 DNA reads as TGTGCCAGCAGCGGGAATGGCGGGAAATCCTACGAGCAGTACTTC. This chain links TRBV7-9 with TRBJ2-7, with D perhaps matching TRBD2 (6 bases). The CDR3 covers 15 residues. The ends were cut back, 5 bases at V and 1 base at J, with 15 bases in the middle. Germline V gene data show CDR1 as SEHNR and CDR2 as FQNEAQ (reference sequence). The full variable domain, rest sourced from reference TRBV7-9 and TRBJ2-7, is DTGVSQNPRHKITKRGQNVTFRCDPISEHNRLYWYRQTLGQGPEFLTYFQNEAQLEKSRLLSDRFSAERPKGSFSTLEIQRTEQGDSAMYLCASSGNGGKSYEQYFGPGTRLTVT.

The chain couples TRBV3-1 to TRBJ2-3, with no clear D. The CDR3 length is 14 residues. V lost 7 bases and J lost 1, with 12 bases in between. Germline V gene data show CDR1 as LGHDT and CDR2 as YNNKEL (reference sequence). The CDR3 loop reads CASKEARRTDTQYF. DNA for the CDR3: TGTGCCAGCAAGGAAGCGCGTCGCACAGATACGCAGTATTTT.

This clonotype was counted only a few times. The chain carries TRBV3-1 and TRBJ2-5; 8 bases fit TRBD2. Germline values: CDR1 LGHDT, CDR2 YNNKEL (reference sequence). The CDR3 is made up of 13 amino acids. J gave up 4 bases and V 7 bases, and 5 bases lay outside the gene matches. Here the CDR3 reads CASNGGGPETQYF. CDR3 sequence (DNA): TGTGCCAGCAACGGCGGGGGGCCAGAGACCCAGTACTTC.